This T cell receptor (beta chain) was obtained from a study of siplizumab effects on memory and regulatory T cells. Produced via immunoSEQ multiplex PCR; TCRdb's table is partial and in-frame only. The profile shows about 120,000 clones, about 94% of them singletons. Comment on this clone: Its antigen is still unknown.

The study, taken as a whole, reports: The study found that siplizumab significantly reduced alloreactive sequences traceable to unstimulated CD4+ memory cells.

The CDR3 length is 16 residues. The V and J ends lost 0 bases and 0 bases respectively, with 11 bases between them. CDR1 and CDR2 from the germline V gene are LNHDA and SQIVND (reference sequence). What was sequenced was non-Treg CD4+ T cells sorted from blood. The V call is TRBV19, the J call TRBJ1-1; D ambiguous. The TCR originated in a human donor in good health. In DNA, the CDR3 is TGTGCCAGTAGTATAGAACCATCATACATGAACACTGAAGCTTTCTTT. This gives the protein CASSIEPSYMNTEAFF. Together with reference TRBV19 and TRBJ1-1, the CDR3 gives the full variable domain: DGGITQSPKYLFRKEGQNVTLSCEQNLNHDAMYWYRQDPGQGLRLIYYSQIVNDFQKGDIAEGYSVSREKKESFPLTVTSAQKNPTAFYLCASSIEPSYMNTEAFFGQGTRLTVV.